This TCR beta chain is drawn from a study of cytomegalovirus exposure and HLA in healthy donors. Study information: Earlier, roughly 180 million T cells were analyzed, and 117 million unique TCR beta sequences were found among them. Among the approximately 370 donors who were genotyped, 81% fell in the genetic ancestry cluster that is associated with self-reported Caucasian donors.

Study-wide points: When presence/absence was analysed, sequencing depth was taken to be roughly uniform across donors.

With V trimmed by 0 bases and J by 1 base, 4 bases remained unmatched. The CDR3 runs to 15 residues. CDR1 and CDR2 (germline): SGHDT, YYEEEE. Donors sampled were nominally healthy, though unrecorded immune exposures were likely. This clone was counted once. Its antigen remains unidentified. PCR employed 60 Vbeta and 13 Jbeta primers. This table comes from immunoSEQ multiplex PCR, and its TCRdb copy is limited to in-frame clones, with some not included. The repertoire holds 100,000 to 150,000 clones, roughly 77% seen once, with 5% to 6.5% in the top ten. The sequencing sample was made of PBMCs. This TCR was recovered from a man under 40 in good health and CMV-seronegative. The chain has TRBV5-6 and TRBJ2-7; 7 bases are a match to TRBD2. The chain's CDR3 is CASSLGWGGSYEQYF. In nucleotides, the CDR3 is TGTGCCAGCAGCTTGGGTTGGGGGGGGTCCTACGAGCAGTACTTC.